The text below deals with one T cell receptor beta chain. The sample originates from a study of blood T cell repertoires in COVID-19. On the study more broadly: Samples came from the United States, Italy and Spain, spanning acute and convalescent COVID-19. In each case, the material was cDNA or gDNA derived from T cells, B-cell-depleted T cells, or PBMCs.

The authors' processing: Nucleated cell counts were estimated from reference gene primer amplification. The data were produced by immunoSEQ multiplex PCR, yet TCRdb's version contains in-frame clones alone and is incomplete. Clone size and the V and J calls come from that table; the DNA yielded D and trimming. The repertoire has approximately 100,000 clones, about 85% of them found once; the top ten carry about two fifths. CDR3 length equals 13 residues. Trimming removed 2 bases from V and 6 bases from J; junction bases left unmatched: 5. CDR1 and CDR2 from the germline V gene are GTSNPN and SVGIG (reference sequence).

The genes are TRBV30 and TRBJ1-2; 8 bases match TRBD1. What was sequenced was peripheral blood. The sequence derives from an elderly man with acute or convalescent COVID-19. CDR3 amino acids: CAWSPSGGDGYTF. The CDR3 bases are TGTGCCTGGAGTCCATCAGGGGGCGATGGCTACACCTTC.